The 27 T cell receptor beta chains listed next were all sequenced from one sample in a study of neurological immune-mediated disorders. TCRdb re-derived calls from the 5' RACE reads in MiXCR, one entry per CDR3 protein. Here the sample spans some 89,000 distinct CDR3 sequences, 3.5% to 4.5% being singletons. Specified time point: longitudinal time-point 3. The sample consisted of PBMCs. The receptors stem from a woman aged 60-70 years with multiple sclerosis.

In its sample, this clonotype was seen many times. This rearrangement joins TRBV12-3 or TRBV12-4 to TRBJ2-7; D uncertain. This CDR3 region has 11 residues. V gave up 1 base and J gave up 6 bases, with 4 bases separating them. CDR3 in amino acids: CASSLGFEQYF. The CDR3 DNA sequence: TGTGCCAGCAGTTTAGGATTCGAGCAGTACTTC.

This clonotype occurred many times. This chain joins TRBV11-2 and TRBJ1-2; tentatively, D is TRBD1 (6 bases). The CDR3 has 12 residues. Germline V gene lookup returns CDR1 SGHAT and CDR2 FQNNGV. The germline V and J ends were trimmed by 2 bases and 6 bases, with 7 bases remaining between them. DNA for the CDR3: TGTGCCAGCAGCTTACAGGGGAATGGCTACACCTTC. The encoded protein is CASSLQGNGYTF.

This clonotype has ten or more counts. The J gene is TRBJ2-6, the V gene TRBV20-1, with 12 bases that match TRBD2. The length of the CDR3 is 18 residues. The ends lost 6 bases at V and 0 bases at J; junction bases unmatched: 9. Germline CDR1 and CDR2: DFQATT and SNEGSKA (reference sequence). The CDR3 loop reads CSARGLAGSFSGANVLTF. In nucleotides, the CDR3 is TGCAGTGCCCGTGGACTAGCGGGGTCTTTCTCTGGGGCCAACGTCCTGACTTTC.

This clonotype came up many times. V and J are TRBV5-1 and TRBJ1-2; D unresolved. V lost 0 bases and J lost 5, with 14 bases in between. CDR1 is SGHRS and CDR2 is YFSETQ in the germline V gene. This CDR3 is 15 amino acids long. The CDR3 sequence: CASSLAVSGSYGYTF. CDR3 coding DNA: TGCGCCAGCAGCTTGGCGGTTTCGGGGTCGTATGGCTACACCTTC.

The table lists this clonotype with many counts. The CDR3 coding sequence is TGTGCCAGCAGCTTGAGTATAGGACCTAATGAAAAACTGTTTTTT. Its translation: CASSLSIGPNEKLFF. The gene calls are TRBV5-5 and TRBJ1-4; D remains ambiguous. CDR3 length equals 15 residues. Trimming cost V 1 base and J 3 bases, with 10 bases left between them. CDR1 SGHKS and CDR2 YYEKEE come from the germline V gene (reference sequence).

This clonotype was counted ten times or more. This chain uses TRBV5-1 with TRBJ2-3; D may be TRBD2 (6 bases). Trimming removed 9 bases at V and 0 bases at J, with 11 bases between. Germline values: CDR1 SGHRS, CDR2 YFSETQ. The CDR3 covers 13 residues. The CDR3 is CATGTGSTDTQYF. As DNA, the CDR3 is TGCGCCACCGGGACTGGGAGCACAGATACGCAGTATTTT.

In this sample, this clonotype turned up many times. The CDR3 region is CSATRGPGATNYGYTF. The CDR3 nucleotides read TGCAGTGCCACTAGAGGCCCAGGAGCAACGAACTATGGCTACACCTTC. The gene calls are TRBV20-1 and TRBJ1-2; D remains ambiguous. Germline-derived CDR1 and CDR2 are DFQATT and SNEGSKA (reference sequence). Between the trimmed V and J ends, which lost 6 bases and 2 bases, there was a span of 22 bases. The CDR3 has 16 amino acids.

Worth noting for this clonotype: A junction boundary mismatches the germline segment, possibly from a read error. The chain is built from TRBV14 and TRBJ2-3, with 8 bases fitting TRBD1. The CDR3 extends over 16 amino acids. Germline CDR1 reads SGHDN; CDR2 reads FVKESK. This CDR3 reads CASSPYRGRSTDTQYF. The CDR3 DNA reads TGTGCCAGCAGCCCCTACAGGGGGAGGTCCACAGATACTCAGTATTTT.

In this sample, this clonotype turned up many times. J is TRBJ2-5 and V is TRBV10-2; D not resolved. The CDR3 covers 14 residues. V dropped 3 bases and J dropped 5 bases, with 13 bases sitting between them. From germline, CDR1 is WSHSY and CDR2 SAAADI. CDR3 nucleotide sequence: TGCGCCAGCAGTGATGAGTCCCCGGGCGAGACCCAGTACTTC. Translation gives CASSDESPGETQYF.

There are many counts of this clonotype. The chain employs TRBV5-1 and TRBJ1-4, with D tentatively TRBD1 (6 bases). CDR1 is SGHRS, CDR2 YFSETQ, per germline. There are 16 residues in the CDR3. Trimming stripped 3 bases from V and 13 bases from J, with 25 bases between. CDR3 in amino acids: CASSSVGQPVNGRLFF. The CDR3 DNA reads TGCGCCAGCAGCTCGGTAGGACAGCCGGTTAATGGGAGACTGTTTTTT.

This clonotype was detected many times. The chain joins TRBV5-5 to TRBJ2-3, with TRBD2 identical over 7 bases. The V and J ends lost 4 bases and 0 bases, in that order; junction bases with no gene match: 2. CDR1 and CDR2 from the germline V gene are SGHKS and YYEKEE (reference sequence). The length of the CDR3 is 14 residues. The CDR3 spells CASSQAGSTDTQYF. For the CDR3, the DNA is TGTGCCAGCAGCCAAGCGGGAAGCACAGATACGCAGTATTTT.

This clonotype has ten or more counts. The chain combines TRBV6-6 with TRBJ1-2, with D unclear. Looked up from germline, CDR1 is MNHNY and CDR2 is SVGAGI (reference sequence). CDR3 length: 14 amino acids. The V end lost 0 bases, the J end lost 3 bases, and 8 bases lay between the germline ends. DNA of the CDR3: TGTGCCAGCAGTTACTCTACGGGGTACTATGGCTACACCTTC. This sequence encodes CASSYSTGYYGYTF.

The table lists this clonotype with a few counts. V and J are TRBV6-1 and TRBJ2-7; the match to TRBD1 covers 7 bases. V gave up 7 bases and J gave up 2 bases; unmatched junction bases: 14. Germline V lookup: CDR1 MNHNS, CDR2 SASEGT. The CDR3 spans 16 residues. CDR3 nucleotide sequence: TGTGCCAGCAATGGAAGGTGGGACAGCGCAACCTACGAGCAGTACTTC. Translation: CASNGRWDSATYEQYF.

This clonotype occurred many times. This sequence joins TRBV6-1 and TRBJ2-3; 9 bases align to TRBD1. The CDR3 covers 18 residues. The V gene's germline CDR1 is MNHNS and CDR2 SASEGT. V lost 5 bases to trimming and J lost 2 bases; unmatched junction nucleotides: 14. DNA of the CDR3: TGTGCCAGCAGTCCACTCGTCGGGACAGGGTATACCACAGATACGCAGTATTTT. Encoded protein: CASSPLVGTGYTTDTQYF.

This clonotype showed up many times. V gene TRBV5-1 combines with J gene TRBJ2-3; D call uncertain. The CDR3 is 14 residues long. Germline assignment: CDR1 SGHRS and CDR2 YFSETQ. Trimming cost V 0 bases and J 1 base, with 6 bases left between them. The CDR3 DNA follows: TGCGCCAGCAGCTTGGCCCCGGGCACAGATACGCAGTATTTT. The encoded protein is CASSLAPGTDTQYF.

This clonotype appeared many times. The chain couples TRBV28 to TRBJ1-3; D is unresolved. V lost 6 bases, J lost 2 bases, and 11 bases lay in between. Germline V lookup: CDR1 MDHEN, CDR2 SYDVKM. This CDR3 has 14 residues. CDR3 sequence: CASRARAAGNTIYF. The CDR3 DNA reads TGTGCCAGCAGGGCGCGGGCAGCTGGAAACACCATATATTTT.

The CDR3 sequence is CASSRLLGSRAEAFF. Here the CDR3 DNA reads TGCGCCAGCAGCAGGCTGCTCGGGAGTAGGGCTGAAGCTTTCTTT. The chain couples TRBV5-1 to TRBJ1-1; D unclear. The CDR3 sequence is 15 residues long. V was pared by 4 bases and J by 6 bases, with 19 bases between. Germline lookup yields CDR1 SGHRS and CDR2 YFSETQ.

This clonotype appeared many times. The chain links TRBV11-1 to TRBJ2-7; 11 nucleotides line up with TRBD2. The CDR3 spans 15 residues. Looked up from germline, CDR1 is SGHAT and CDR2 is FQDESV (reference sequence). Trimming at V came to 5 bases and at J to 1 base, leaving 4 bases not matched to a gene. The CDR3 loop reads CASSPTSGASYEQYF. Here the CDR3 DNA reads TGTGCCAGCAGCCCGACTAGCGGGGCATCCTACGAGCAGTACTTC.

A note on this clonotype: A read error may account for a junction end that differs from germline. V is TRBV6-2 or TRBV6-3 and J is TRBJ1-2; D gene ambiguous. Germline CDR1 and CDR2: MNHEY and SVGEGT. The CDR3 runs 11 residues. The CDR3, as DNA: TGTGTCAGCAGCACGACAAATGGCTACACCTTC. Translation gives CVSSTTNGYTF.

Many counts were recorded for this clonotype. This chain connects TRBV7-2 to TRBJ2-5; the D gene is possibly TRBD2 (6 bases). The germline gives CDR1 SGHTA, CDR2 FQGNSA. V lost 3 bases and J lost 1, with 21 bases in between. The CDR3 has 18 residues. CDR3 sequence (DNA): TGTGCCAGCAGCTTCCCTCGTTTGCGGGGAGCCAGCCAAGAGACCCAGTACTTC. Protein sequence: CASSFPRLRGASQETQYF.

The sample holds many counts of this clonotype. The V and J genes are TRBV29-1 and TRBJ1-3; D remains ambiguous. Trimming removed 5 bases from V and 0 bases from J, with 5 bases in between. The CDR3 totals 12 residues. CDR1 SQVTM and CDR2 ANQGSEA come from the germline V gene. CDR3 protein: CSVSSSGNTIYF. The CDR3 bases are TGCAGCGTTTCCTCCTCTGGAAACACCATATATTTT.

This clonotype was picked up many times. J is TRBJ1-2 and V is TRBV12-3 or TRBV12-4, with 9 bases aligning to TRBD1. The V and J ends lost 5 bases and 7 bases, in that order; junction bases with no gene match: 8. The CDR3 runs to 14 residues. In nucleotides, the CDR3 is TGTGCCAGCAGTAGAGGGGACAGGGAGGGTGGCTACACCTTC. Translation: CASSRGDREGGYTF.

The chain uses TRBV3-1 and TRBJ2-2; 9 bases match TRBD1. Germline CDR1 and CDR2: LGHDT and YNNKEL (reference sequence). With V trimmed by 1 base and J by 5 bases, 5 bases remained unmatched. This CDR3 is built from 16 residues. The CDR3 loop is CASSQVGTGLTGELFF. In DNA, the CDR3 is TGTGCCAGCAGCCAAGTAGGGACAGGGCTGACCGGGGAGCTGTTTTTT.

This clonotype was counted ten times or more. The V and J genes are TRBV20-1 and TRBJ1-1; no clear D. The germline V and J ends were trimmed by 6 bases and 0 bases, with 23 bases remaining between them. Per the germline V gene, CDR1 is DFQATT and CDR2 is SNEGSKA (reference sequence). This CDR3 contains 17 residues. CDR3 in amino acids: CSATTRAFSPMNTEAFF. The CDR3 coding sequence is TGCAGTGCCACGACTCGGGCCTTTAGTCCTATGAACACTGAAGCTTTCTTT.

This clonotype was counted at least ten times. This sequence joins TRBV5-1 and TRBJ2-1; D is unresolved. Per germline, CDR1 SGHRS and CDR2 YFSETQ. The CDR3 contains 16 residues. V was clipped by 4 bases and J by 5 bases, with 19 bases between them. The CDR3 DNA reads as TGCGCCAGCAGCCGTGCCGTTGGGATGCCTAACAATGAGCAGTTCTTC. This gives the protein CASSRAVGMPNNEQFF.

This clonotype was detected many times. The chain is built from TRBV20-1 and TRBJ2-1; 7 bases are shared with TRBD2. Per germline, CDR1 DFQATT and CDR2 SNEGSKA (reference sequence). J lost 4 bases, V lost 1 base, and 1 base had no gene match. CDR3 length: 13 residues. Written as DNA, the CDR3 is TGCAGTGCTAGAGGGGGGGGATACAATGAGCAGTTCTTC. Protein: CSARGGGYNEQFF.

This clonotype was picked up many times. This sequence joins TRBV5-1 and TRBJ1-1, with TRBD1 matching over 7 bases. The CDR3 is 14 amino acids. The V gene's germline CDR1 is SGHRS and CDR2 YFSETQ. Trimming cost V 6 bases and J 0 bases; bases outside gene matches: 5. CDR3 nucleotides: TGCGCCAGCAACCCGACAGGGCTGAACACTGAAGCTTTCTTT. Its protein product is CASNPTGLNTEAFF.